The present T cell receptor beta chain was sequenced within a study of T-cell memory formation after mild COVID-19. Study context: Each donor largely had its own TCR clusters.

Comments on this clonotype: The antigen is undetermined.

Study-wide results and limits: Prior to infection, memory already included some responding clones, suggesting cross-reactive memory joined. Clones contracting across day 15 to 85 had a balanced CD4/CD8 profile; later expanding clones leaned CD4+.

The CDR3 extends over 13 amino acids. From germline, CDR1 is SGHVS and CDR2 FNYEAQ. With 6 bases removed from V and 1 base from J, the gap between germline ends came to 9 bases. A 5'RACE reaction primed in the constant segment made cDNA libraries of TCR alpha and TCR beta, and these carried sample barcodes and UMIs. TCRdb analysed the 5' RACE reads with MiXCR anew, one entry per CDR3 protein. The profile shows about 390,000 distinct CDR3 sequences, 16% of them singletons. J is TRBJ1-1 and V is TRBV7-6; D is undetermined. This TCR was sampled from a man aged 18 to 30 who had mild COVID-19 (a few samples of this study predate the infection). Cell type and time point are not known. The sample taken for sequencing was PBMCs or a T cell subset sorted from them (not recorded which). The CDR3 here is CASSQTQNTEAFF. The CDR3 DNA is TGTGCCAGCAGTCAGACACAGAACACTGAAGCTTTCTTT.